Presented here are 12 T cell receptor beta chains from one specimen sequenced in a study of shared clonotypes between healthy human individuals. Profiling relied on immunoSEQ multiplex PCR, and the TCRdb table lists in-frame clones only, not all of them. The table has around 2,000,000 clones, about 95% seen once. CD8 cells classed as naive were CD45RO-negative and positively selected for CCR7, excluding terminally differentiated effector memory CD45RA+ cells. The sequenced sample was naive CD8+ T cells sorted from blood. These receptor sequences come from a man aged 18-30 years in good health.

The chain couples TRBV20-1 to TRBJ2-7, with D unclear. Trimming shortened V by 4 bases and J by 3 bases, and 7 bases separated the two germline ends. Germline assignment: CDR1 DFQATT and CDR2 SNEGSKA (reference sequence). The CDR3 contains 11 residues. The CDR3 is CSANDVYEQYF. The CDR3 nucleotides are TGCAGTGCTAACGACGTCTACGAGCAGTACTTC.

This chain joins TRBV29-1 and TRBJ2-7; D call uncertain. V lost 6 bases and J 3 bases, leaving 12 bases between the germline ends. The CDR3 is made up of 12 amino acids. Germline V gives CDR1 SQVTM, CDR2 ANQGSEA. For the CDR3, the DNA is TGCAGCGTCGCCCCCGGTGGCTACGAGCAGTACTTC. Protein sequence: CSVAPGGYEQYF.

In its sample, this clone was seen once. In DNA form, the CDR3 reads TGTGCCAGCAGCTTTTGGACTAGCGGGGGGGCCCACGAGCAGTACTTC. It specifies CASSFWTSGGAHEQYF. The gene calls are TRBV5-6 and TRBJ2-7, with TRBD2 identical over 15 bases. This CDR3 has 16 amino acids. The germline V gene encodes CDR1 SGHDT and CDR2 YYEEEE. J lost 5 bases, V lost 2 bases, and 5 bases had no gene match.

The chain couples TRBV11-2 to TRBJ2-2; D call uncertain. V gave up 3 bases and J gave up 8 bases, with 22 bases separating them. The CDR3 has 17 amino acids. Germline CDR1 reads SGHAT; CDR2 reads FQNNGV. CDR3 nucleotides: TGTGCCAGCAGCTTGCCCCATCCAACCTGGACCGGAGGGGAGCTGTTTTTT. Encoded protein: CASSLPHPTWTGGELFF.

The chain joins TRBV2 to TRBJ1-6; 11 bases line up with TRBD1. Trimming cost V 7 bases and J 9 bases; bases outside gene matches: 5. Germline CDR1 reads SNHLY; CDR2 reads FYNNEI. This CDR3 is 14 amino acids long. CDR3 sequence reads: CASTPGQGVSPLHF. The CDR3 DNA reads TGTGCCAGCACTCCGGGACAGGGGGTTTCACCCCTCCACTTT. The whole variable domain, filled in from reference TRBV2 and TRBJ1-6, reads EPEVTQTPSHQVTQMGQEVILRCVPISNHLYFYWYRQILGQKVEFLVSFYNNEISEKSEIFDDQFSVERPDGSNFTLKIRSTKLEDSAMYFCASTPGQGVSPLHFGNGTRLTVT.

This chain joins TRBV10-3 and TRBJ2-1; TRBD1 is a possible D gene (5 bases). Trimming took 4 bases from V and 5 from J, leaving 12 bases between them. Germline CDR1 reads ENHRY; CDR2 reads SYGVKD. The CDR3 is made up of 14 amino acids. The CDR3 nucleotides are TGTGCCATCAGTGTGCAGGGTGGGCACAATGAGCAGTTCTTC. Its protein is CAISVQGGHNEQFF.

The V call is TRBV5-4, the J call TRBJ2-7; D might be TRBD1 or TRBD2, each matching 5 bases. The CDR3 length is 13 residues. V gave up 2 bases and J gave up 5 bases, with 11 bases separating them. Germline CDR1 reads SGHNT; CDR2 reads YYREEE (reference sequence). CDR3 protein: CASSFGTWNEQYF. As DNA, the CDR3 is TGTGCCAGCAGCTTCGGGACCTGGAACGAGCAGTACTTC.

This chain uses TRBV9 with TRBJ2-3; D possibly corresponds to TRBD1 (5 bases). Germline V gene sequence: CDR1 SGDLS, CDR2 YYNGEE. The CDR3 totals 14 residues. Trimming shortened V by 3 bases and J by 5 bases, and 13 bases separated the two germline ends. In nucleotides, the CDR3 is TGTGCCAGCAGCGATGGCCTGGGGCAAGATACGCAGTATTTT. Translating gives CASSDGLGQDTQYF.

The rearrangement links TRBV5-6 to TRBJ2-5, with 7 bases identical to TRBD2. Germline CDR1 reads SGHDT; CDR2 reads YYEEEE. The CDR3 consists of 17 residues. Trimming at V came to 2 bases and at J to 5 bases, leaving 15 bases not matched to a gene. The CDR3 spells CASSLPSWRVGGETQYF. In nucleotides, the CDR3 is TGTGCCAGCAGCTTACCCTCGTGGAGGGTGGGAGGGGAGACCCAGTACTTC.

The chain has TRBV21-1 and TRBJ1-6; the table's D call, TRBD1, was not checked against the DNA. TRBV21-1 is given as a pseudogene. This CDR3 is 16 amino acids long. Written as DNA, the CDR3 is TGTGCCAGCAGCAAAGTAGTACAGGGGCGGAATTCACCCCTCCACTTT. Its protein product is CASSKVVQGRNSPLHF.

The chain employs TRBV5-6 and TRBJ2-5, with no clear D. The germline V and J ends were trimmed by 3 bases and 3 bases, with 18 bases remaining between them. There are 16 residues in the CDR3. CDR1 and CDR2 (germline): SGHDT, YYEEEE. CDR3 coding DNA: TGTGCCAGCAGCTCCGGTTGGGCTTTGGTCAAAGAGACCCAGTACTTC. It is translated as CASSSGWALVKETQYF.

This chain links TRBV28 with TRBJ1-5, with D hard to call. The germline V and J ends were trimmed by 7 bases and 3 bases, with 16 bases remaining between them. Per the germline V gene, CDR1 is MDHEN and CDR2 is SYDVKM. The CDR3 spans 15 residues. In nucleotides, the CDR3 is TGTGCCAGCACCACACCAGGCGATGCCAATCAGCCCCAGCATTTT. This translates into CASTTPGDANQPQHF.